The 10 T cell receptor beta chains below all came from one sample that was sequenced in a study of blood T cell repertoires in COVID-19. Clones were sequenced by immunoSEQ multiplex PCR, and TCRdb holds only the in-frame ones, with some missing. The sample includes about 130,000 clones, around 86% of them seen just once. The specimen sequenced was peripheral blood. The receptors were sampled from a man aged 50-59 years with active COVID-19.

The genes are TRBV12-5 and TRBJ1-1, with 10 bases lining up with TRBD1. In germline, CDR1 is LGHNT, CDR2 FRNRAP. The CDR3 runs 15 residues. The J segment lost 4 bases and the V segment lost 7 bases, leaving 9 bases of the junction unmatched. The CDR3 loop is CASALPGTGVTEAFF. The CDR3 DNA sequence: TGTGCTAGTGCCCTCCCCGGGACAGGGGTCACTGAAGCTTTCTTT.

CDR3 in amino acids: CASSQAEGVEQYF. The DNA of the CDR3 is TGCGCCAGCAGCCAAGCGGAGGGAGTCGAGCAGTACTTC. The rearrangement joins TRBV4-1 to TRBJ2-7; perhaps TRBD2 as D (6 bases). This CDR3 has 13 residues. Trimming took 1 base from V and 6 from J, leaving 10 bases between them. Looked up from germline, CDR1 is MGHRA and CDR2 is YSYEKL.

This CDR3 is CASSLGHNTGELFF. The DNA for the CDR3 is TGTGCCAGCAGTCTCGGTCACAACACCGGGGAGCTGTTTTTT. This rearrangement joins TRBV3-1 (or the pseudogene TRBV3-2) to TRBJ2-2; no clear D gene. V lost 6 bases to trimming and J lost 2 bases, with 10 bases between them. The CDR3 has 14 residues. Germline V gene lookup returns CDR1 LGHDT and CDR2 YNNKEL (reference sequence).

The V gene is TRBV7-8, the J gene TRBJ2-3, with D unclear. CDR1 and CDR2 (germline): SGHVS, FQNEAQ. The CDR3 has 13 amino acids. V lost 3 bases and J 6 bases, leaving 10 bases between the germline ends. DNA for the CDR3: TGTGCCAGCAGCTTCCCAGGTGGGGATACGCAGTATTTT. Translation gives CASSFPGGDTQYF.

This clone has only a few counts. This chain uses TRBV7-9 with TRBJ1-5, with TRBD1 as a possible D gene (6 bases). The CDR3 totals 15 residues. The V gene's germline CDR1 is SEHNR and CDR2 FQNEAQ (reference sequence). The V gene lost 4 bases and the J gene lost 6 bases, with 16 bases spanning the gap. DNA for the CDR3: TGTGCCAGCAGCTCATCCAGCGGGGGCGGTCAGCCCCAGCATTTT. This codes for CASSSSSGGGQPQHF.

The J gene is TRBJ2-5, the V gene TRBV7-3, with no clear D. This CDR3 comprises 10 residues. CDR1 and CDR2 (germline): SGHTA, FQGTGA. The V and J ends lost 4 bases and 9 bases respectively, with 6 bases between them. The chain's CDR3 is CASSSQAQYF. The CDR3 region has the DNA TGTGCCAGCAGCTCCCAGGCCCAGTACTTC.

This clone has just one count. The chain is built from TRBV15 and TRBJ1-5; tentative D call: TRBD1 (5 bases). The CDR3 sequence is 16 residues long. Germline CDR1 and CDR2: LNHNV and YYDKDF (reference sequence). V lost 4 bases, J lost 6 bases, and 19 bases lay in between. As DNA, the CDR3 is TGTGCCACCAGCAAGACACTGGGGCAGGGTTTTCAGCCCCAGCATTTT. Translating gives CATSKTLGQGFQPQHF. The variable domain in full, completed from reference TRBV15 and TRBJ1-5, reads DAMVIQNPRYQVTQFGKPVTLSCSQTLNHNVMYWYQQKSSQAPKLLFHYYDKDFNNEADTPDNFQSRRPNTSFCFLDIRSPGLGDTAMYLCATSKTLGQGFQPQHFGDGTRLSIL.

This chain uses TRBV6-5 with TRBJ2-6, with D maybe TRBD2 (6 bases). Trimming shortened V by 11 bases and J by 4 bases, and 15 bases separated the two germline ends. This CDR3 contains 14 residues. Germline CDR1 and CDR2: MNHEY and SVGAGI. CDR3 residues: CAPLGGSGANVLTF. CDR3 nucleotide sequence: TGTGCCCCTTTGGGGGGTAGCGGGGCCAACGTCCTGACTTTC.

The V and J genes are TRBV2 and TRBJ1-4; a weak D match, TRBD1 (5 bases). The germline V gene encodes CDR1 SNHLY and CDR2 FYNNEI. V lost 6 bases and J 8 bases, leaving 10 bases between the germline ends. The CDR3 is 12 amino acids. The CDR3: CASRAGMEKLFF. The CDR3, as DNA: TGTGCCAGCAGGGCAGGGATGGAAAAACTGTTTTTT.

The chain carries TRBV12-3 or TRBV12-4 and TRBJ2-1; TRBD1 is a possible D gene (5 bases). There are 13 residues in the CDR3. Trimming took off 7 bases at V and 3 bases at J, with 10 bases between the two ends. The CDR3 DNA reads TGTGCCAGCAATTACGACAGCTACAATGAGCAGTTCTTC. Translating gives CASNYDSYNEQFF.